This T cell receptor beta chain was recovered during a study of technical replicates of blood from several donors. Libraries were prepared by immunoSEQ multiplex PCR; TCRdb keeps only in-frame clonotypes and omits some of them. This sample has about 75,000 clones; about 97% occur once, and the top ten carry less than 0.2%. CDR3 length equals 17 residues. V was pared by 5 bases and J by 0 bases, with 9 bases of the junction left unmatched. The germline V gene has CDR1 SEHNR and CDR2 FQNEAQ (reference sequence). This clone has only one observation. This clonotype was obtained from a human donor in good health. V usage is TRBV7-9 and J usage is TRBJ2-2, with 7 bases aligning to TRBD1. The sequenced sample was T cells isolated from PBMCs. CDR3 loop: CASSTRQGSANTGELFF. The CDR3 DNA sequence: TGTGCCAGCAGCACCCGACAGGGATCCGCGAACACCGGGGAGCTGTTTTTT.